The rows below give T cell receptor beta chains drawn from one sample of a study of T cells of healthy individuals. MiXCR, applied by TCRdb to the 5' RACE reads, yields one record per CDR3 protein. Here the sample spans 53,000 or so distinct CDR3 sequences, under 15% being singletons. These receptors originate from a human donor in good health. The CDR3 runs from the conserved cysteine through the conserved F or W. Each record gives: D gene, J gene, V gene, clone size, CDR3 DNA, CDR3 protein. The D gene is left open where the match is weak. Clone size is given for some rows only: seen once, a few or many times, or a class if the clone is expanded.

- TRBJ1-5 TRBV2 - TGTGCCAGCAGAGACGGATATCAGCCCCAGCATTTT CASRDGYQPQHF
- TRBJ2-1 TRBV5-6 - TGTGCCAGCAGCTTTCGGGACTTAGCTATTGAGCAGTTCTTC CASSFRDLAIEQFF
TRBD2 TRBJ2-5 TRBV7-2 - TGTGCCAGCAGCTTCCCAGCGGGGGGGCAAGAGACCCAGTACTTC CASSFPAGGQETQYF
- TRBJ2-3 TRBV20-1 few TGCAGTGCTATGCCCTCCGGCACAGATACGCAGTATTTT CSAMPSGTDTQYF
TRBD2 TRBJ2-5 TRBV11-2 - TGTGCCAGCAGCCCCCAAGGACTAGCGGGGGGGGAGACCCAGTACTTC CASSPQGLAGGETQYF
- TRBJ1-5 TRBV12-5 many TGTGCTAGTGGTTTGACAGGACAGCACAATCAGCCCCAGCATTTT CASGLTGQHNQPQHF
TRBD2 TRBJ2-3 TRBV4-3 few TGCGCCAGCAGCCAAGAAGTCGGGGGAGGAGCGGGGGGCACCAGAGATACGCAGTATTTT CASSQEVGGGAGGTRDTQYF
- TRBJ1-1 TRBV12-3/TRBV12-4 many TGTGCCAGCAGTTTTAGCGGACGAATGTACACTGAAGCTTTCTTT CASSFSGRMYTEAFF
TRBD1 TRBJ2-3 TRBV18 - TGTGCCAGCTCACCCCAGGGGGGCACAGATACGCAGTATTTT CASSPQGGTDTQYF
- TRBJ2-7 TRBV10-3 - TGTGCCATCAGTGAGGTGAAGGGCACATCCTACGAGCAGTACTTC CAISEVKGTSYEQYF
- TRBJ1-5 TRBV12-5 - TGTGCTAGTGGTTTGTATCGCCAAGGGGGGGGAGGTCAGCCCCAGCATTTT CASGLYRQGGGGQPQHF
- TRBJ2-2 TRBV12-3/TRBV12-4 - TGTGCCAGCAGAGGGACGAACACCGGGGAGCTGTTTTTT CASRGTNTGELFF
- TRBJ1-5 TRBV5-1 many TGCGCCAGCAGCTTAAGCGGGGGCAATCAGCCCCAGCATTTT CASSLSGGNQPQHF
TRBD1 TRBJ1-2 TRBV29-1 many TGCAGCGCCCTTGACAGGGGGCGCGAAGGCTACACCTTC CSALDRGREGYTF
TRBD2 TRBJ2-7 TRBV12-5 few TGTGCTAGTGGTTTGGGCCGAGGCGGGGGGATCAGCTCCTACGAGCAGTACTTC CASGLGRGGGISSYEQYF
- TRBJ2-3 TRBV30 many TGTGCCTGGTCCCCGCGGGCTTCAGATACGCAGTATTTT CAWSPRASDTQYF
- TRBJ2-1 TRBV9 - TGTGCCAGCACCCCAGGGTCTTTCGATGAGCAGTTCTTC CASTPGSFDEQFF
- TRBJ2-1 TRBV9 - TGTGCCAGCAGCGCGACAGGTAATCAATACAATGAGCAGTTCTTC CASSATGNQYNEQFF